This T cell receptor (beta chain) was obtained from a study of CD8+ T cells in alopecia areata. Study at large: A 6-month off-drug phase came after tofacitinib, which had lasted 6 to 18 months. Overall study findings and caveats: Having one nonresponder leaves uncertain how baseline CD8+ expansion relates to response. Normal skin contains resident alphabeta T cells, and these are also sequenced in scalp samples.

Of note for this clone: The antigen is not known.

Treatment of the sample: oral pan-JAK inhibitor, 5-10 mg twice daily. A FACSAria was used to sort CD4+ and CD8+ T cells. These cells came from PBMCs. cDNA serving as the sequencing template came from extracted, reverse transcribed RNA. Clones were sequenced by immunoSEQ multiplex PCR, and TCRdb holds only the in-frame ones, with some missing. The table has approximately 200,000 clones, 58% seen once; the top ten hold about 5.5%. Germline V CDR1 and CDR2: SGHRS, YFSETQ. V lost 3 bases and J lost 5, with 11 bases in between. The CDR3 is made up of 13 amino acids. The sequencing used CD4+ T cells sorted from blood, collected at week 24, from a patient treated with tofacitinib. This clonotype originated in a human donor with alopecia areata. The gene calls are TRBV5-1 and TRBJ1-1; D is uncertain. CDR3 sequence: CASSSPKPTEAFF. CDR3 sequence (DNA): TGCGCCAGCAGCTCCCCTAAACCTACTGAAGCTTTCTTT.